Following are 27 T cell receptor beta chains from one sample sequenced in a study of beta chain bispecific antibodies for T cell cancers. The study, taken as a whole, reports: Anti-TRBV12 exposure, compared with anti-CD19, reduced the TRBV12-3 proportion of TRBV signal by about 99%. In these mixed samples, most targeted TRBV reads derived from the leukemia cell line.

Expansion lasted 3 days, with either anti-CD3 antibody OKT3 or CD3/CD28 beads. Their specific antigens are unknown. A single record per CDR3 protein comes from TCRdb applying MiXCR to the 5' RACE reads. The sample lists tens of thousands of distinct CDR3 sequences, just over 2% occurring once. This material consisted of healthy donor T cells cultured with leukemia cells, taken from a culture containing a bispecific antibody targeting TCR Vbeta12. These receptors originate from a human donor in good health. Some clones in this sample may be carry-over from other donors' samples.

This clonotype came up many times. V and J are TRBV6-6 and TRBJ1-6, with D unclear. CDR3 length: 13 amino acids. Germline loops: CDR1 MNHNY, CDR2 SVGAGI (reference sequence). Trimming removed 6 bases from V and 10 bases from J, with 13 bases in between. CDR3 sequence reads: CASRTSGMSPLHF. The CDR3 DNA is TGTGCCAGCAGGACATCGGGGATGTCACCCCTCCACTTT.

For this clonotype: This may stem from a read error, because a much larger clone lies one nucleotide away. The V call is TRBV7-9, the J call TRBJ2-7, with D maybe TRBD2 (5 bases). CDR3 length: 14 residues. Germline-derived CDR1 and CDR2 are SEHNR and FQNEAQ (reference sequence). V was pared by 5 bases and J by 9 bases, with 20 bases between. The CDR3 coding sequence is TGTGCCAGCAGCCCGGGAATTTCTGGGTCCGGGCAGTACTTC. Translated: CASSPGISGSGQYF. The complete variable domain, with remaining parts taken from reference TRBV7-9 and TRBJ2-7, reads DTGVSQNPRHKITKRGQNVTFRCDPISEHNRLYWYRQTLGQGPEFLTYFQNEAQLEKSRLLSDRFSAERPKGSFSTLEIQRTEQGDSAMYLCASSPGISGSGQYFGPGTRLTVT.

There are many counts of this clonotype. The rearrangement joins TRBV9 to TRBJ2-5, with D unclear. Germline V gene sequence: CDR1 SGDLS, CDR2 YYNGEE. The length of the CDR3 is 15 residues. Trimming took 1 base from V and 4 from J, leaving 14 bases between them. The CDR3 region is CASSVIGRPGETQYF. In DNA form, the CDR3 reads TGTGCCAGCAGCGTAATAGGACGGCCTGGAGAGACCCAGTACTTC. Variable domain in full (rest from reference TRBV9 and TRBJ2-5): DSGVTQTPKHLITATGQRVTLRCSPRSGDLSVYWYQQSLDQGLQFLIQYYNGEERAKGNILERFSAQQFPDLHSELNLSSLELGDSALYFCASSVIGRPGETQYFGPGTRLLVL.

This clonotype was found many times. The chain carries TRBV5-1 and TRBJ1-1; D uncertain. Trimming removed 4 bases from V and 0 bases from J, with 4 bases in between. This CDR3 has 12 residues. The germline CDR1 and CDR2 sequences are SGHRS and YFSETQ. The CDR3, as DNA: TGCGCCAGCAGCGCCGTGAACACTGAAGCTTTCTTT. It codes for CASSAVNTEAFF. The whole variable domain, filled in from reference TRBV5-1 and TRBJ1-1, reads KAGVTQTPRYLIKTRGQQVTLSCSPISGHRSVSWYQQTPGQGLQFLFEYFSETQRNKGNFPGRFSGRQFSNSRSEMNVSTLELGDSALYLCASSAVNTEAFFGQGTRLTVV.

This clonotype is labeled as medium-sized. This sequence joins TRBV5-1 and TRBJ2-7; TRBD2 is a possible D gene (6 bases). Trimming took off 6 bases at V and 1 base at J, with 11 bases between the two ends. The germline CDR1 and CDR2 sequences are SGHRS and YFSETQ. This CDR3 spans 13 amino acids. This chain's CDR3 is CASKMEGSYEQYF. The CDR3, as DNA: TGCGCCAGCAAAATGGAGGGTTCCTACGAGCAGTACTTC.

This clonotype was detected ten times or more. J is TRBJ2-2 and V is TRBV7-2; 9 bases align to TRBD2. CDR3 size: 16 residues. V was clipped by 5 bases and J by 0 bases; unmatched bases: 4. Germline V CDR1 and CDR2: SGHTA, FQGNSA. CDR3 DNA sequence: TGTGCCAGCAGCCTCCTAGCGGGGACGAACACCGGGGAGCTGTTTTTT. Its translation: CASSLLAGTNTGELFF.

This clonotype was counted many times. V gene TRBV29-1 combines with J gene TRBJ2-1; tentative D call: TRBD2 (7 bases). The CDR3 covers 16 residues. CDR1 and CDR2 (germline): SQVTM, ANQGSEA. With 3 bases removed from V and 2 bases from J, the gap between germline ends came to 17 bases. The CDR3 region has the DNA TGCAGCGTTGAGGATACGGGGGGCCACACCTACAATGAGCAGTTCTTC. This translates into CSVEDTGGHTYNEQFF.

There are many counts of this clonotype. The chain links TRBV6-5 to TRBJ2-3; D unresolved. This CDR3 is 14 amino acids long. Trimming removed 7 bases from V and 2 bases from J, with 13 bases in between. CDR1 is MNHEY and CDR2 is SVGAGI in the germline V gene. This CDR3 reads CASKEKATTDTQYF. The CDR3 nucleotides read TGTGCCAGCAAGGAGAAAGCAACCACAGATACGCAGTATTTT.

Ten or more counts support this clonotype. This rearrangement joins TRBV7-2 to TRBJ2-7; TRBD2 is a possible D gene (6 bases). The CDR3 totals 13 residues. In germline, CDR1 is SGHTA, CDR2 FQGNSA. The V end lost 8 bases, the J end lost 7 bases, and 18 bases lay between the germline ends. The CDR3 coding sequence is TGTGCCAGCCGCGGGACCGGAGTTTTGGAGCAGTACTTC. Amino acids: CASRGTGVLEQYF.

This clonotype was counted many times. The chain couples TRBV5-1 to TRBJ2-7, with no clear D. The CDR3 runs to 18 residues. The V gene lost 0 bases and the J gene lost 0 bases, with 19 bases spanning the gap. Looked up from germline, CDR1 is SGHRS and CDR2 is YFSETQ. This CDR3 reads CASSLEGSQCASSYEQYF. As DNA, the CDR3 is TGCGCCAGCAGCTTGGAGGGTAGCCAGTGTGCCTCCTCCTACGAGCAGTACTTC.

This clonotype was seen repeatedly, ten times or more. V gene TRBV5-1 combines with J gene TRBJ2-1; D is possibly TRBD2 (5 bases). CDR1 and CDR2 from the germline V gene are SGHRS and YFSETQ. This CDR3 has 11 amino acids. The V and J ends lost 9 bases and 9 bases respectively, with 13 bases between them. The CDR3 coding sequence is TGCGCCACTGAGGGCATGGGTGAGCAGTTCTTC. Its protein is CATEGMGEQFF.

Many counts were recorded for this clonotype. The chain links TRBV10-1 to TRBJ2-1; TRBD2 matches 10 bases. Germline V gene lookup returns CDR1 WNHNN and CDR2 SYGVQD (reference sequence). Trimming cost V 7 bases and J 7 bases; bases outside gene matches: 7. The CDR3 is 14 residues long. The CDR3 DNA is TGCGCCAGCACTAGCGGGGGAGCACCTAATGAGCAGTTCTTC. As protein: CASTSGGAPNEQFF.

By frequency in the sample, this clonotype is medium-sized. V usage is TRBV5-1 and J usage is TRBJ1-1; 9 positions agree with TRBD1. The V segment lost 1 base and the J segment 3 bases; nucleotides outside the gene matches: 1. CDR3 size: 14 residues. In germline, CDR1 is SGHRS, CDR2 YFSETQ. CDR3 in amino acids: CASSLTGGHTEAFF. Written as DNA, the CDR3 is TGCGCCAGCAGCTTGACAGGGGGCCACACTGAAGCTTTCTTT.

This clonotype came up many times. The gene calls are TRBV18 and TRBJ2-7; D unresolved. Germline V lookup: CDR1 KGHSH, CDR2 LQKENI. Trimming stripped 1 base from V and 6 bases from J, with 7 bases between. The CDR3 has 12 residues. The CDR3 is CASSPRFCEQYF. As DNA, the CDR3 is TGTGCCAGCTCACCACGGTTTTGCGAGCAGTACTTC.

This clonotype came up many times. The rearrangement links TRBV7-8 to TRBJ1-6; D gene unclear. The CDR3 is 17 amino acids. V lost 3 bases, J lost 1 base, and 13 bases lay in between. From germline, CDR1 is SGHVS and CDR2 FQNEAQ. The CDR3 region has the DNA TGTGCCAGCAGCTTTGGACTAGATAGTTCCTATAATTCACCCCTCCACTTT. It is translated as CASSFGLDSSYNSPLHF.

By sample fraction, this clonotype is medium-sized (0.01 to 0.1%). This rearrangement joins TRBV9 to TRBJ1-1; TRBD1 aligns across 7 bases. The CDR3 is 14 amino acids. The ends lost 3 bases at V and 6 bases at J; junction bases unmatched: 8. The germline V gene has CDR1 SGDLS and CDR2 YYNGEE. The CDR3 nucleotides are TGTGCCAGCAGCGCAGCGGGACAGAGTTCTGAAGCTTTCTTT. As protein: CASSAAGQSSEAFF.

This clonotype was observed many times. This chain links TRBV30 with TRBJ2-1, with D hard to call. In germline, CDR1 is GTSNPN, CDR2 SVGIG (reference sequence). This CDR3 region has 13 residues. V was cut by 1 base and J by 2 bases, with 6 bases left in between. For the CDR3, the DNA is TGTGCCTGGAGTGACATACCCTACAATGAGCAGTTCTTC. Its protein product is CAWSDIPYNEQFF.

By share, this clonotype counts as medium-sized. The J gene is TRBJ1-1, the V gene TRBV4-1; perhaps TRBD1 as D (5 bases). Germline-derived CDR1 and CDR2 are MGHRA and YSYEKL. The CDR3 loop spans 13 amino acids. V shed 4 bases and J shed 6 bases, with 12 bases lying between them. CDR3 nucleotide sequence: TGCGCCAGCAGCCTCCAGATGGGGGCTGAAGCTTTCTTT. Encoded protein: CASSLQMGAEAFF.

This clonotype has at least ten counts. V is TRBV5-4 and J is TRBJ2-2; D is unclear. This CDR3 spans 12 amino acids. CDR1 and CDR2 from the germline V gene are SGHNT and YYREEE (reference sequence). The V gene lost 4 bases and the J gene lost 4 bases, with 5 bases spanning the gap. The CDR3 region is CASSAPTGELFF. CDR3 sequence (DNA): TGTGCCAGCAGCGCCCCCACCGGGGAGCTGTTTTTT.

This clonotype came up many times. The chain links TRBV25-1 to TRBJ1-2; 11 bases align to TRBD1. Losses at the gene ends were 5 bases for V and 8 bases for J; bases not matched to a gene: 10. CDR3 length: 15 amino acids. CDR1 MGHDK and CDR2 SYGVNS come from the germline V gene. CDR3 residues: CASSSRDRGFGGYTF. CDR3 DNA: TGTGCCAGCAGTTCCCGGGACAGGGGGTTCGGGGGCTACACCTTC.

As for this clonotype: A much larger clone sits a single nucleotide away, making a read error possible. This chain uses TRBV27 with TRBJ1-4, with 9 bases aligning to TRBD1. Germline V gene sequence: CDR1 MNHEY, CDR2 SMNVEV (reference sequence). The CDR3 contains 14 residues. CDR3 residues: CASSLSGQGEKLSF. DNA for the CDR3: TGTGCCAGCAGTTTATCGGGACAGGGAGAAAAACTGTCTTTT.

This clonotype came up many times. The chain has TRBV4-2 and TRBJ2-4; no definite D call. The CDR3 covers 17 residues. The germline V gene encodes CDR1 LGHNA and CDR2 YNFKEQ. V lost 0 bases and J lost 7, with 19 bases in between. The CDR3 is CASSQDGKGLTANIQYF. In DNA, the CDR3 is TGTGCCAGCAGCCAAGATGGAAAGGGCCTAACTGCCAACATTCAGTACTTC.

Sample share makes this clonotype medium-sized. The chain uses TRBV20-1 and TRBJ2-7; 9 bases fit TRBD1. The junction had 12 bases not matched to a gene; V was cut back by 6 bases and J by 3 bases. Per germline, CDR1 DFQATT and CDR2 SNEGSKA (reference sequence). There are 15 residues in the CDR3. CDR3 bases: TGCAGTGCCCGACTCGGGGACAGGGATATCTACGAGCAGTACTTC. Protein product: CSARLGDRDIYEQYF.

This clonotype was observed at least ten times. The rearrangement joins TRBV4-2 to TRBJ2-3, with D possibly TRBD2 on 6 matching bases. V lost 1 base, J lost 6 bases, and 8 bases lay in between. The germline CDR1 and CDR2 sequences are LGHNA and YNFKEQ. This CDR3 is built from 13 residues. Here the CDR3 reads CASSQVAEDTQYF. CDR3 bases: TGTGCCAGCAGCCAAGTAGCGGAGGATACGCAGTATTTT.

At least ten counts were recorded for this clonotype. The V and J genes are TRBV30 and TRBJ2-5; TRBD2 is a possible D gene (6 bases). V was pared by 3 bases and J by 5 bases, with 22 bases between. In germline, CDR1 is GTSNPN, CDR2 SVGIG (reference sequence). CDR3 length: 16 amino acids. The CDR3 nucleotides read TGTGCCTGGAGGCGTCGCCGGGACTCCGCTTCGGAGACCCAGTACTTC. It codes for CAWRRRRDSASETQYF.

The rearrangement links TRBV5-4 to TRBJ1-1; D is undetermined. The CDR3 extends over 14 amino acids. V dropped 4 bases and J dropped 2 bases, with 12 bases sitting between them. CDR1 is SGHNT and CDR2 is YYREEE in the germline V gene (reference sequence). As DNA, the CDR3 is TGTGCCAGCAGCCAGGACGGGTTCAACACTGAAGCTTTCTTT. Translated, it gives CASSQDGFNTEAFF.

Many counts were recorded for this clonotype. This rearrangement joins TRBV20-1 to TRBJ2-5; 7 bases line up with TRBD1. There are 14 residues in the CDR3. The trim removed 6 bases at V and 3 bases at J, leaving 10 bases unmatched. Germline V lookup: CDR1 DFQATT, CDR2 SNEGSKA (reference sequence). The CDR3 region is CSASPPGQKETQYF. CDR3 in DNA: TGCAGTGCAAGCCCACCGGGACAGAAAGAGACCCAGTACTTC.